The T cell receptor (beta chain) under discussion was sequenced for a study of CD8+ T cells in alopecia areata. Study in general: Tofacitinib administration to treated patients was oral, at 5 to 10 mg twice daily. Scalp area affected, as a percentage, set the severity score of treated patients. Findings of the study overall: Scalp clonality, together with expanded CD8+ clones among the top 100, fell significantly with tofacitinib.

With regard to this clone: Its antigen is still unknown.

Sequencing used cDNA as its template, made by extracting RNA and reverse transcribing it. Some clones are missing from TCRdb's copy, which holds only in-frame ones; the method was immunoSEQ multiplex PCR. This sample yields about 110,000 clones, of which roughly three fifths are seen a single time; 12% belongs to the top ten. Treatment noted: oral pan-JAK inhibitor, 5-10 mg twice daily. Germline V lookup: CDR1 SGHAT, CDR2 FQNNGV. The CDR3 extends over 13 amino acids. Trimming took 3 bases from V and 2 from J, leaving 8 bases between them. The chain recombines TRBV11-2 with TRBJ2-7; D gene ambiguous. The sample in question was CD8+ T cells sorted from blood, obtained at week 24, from a patient treated with tofacitinib. This receptor was taken from a human donor with alopecia areata. The CDR3 DNA sequence: TGTGCCAGCAGCTTCCAGAGTACCTACGAGCAGTACTTC. It is translated as CASSFQSTYEQYF.